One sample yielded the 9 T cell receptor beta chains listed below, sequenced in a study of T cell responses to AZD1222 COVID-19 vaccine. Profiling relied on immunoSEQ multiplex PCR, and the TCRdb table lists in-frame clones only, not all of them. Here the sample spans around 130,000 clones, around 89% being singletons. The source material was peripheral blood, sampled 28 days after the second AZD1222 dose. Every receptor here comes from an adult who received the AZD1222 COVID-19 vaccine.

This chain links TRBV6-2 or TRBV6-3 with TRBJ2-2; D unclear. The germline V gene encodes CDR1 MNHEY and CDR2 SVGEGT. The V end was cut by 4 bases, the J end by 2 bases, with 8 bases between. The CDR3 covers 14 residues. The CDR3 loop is CASSSTPNTGELFF. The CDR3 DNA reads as TGTGCCAGCAGTTCCACACCCAACACCGGGGAGCTGTTTTTT.

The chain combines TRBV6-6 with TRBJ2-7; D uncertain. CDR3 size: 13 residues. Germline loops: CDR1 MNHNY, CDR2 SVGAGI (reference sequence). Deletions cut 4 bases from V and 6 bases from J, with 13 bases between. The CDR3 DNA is TGTGCCAGCAGTTCCCAAAGACCTACCGAGCAGTACTTC. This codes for CASSSQRPTEQYF.

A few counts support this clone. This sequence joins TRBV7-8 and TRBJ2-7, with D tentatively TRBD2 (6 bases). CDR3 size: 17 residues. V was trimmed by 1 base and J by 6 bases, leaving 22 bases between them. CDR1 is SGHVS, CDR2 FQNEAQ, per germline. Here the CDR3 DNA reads TGTGCCAGCAGCTTAGTCTTCGGCGGGGCCGGTACCGTCGAGCAGTACTTC. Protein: CASSLVFGGAGTVEQYF.

The CDR3 region is CASSAPGQKSYGYTF. The CDR3 DNA follows: TGTGCCAGTAGTGCCCCCGGACAGAAGTCCTATGGCTACACCTTC. This chain connects TRBV19 to TRBJ1-2, with D perhaps TRBD1 (6 bases). This CDR3 has 15 residues. Germline values: CDR1 LNHDA, CDR2 SQIVND (reference sequence). Trimming pared 5 bases from V and 4 bases from J, leaving 17 bases between.

The CDR3 coding sequence is TGTGCCAGCAGCTTAATTGGGGGGCGGGTTAGAGAGACCCAGTACTTC. Amino acid sequence: CASSLIGGRVRETQYF. The genes are TRBV7-2 and TRBJ2-5; tentatively, D is TRBD1 or TRBD2 (6 bases each). The CDR3 is 16 amino acids. Trimming removed 2 bases from V and 4 bases from J, with 17 bases in between. CDR1 and CDR2 (germline): SGHTA, FQGNSA.

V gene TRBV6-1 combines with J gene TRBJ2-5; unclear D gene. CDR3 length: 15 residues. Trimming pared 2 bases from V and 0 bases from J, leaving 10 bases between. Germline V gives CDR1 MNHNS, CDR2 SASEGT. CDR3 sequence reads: CASSEYGRNQETQYF. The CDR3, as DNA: TGTGCCAGCAGTGAATACGGCAGGAACCAAGAGACCCAGTACTTC.

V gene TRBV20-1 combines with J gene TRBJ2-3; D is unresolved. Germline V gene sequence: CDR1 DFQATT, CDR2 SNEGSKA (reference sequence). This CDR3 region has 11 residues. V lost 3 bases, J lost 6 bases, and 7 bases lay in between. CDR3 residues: CSARDMDTQYF. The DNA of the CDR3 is TGCAGTGCTAGGGATATGGATACGCAGTATTTT.

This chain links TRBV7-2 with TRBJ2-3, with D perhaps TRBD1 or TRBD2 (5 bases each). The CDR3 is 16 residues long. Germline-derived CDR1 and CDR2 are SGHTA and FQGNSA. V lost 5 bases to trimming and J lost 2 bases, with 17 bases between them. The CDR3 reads CASSPSPGASTDTQYF. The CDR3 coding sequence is TGTGCCAGCAGCCCCTCCCCCGGGGCTTCCACAGATACGCAGTATTTT.

The CDR3 DNA is TGTGCCAGCAGCCCAGGGGTACAAGAGACCCAGTACTTC. Translating it yields CASSPGVQETQYF. V and J are TRBV7-2 and TRBJ2-5; a weak D match, TRBD1 (6 bases). V was pared by 5 bases and J by 2 bases, with 9 bases between. From germline, CDR1 is SGHTA and CDR2 FQGNSA. There are 13 residues in the CDR3.